This T cell receptor (beta chain) was retrieved from a study of T cell responses to AZD1222 COVID-19 vaccine. Study-level findings and limits: Researchers report vaccine-associated CD4 TCRs spanning spike, with dominance at 160-218 and 743-854. Clonal diversity may have been underestimated, and the donors were mostly white British, with more females than males. It was only after the peak T cell response that any repertoires were sampled. The number of AZD1222 recipients seropositive at baseline was only 5 to 7.

With regard to this clone: No antigen is known for it.

Sequencing was performed with immunoSEQ multiplex PCR; in TCRdb, only in-frame clones are kept and a portion is missing. The data show 110,000 to 150,000 clones, with 85% to 95% seen just once and approximately 12% held by the top ten. The sequence was obtained from an adult who had recovered from COVID-19. Here the sequenced sample was peripheral blood, taken after recovery from COVID-19.

CDR3 loop: CASSYRGTGSDGTQYF. DNA of the CDR3: TGTGCCAGCAGTTATAGGGGCACAGGGTCCGATGGGACCCAGTACTTC. The gene calls are TRBV6-5 and TRBJ2-5; weak D call: TRBD1 (6 bases). In germline, CDR1 is MNHEY, CDR2 SVGAGI. The CDR3 is made up of 16 amino acids. V was clipped by 3 bases and J by 7 bases, with 21 bases between them.